This TCR beta chain was documented in a study of PD-1 blockade in classical Hodgkin lymphoma. Overall study context: Patients got intravenous nivolumab 3 mg/kg every 2 weeks.

The ends lost 0 bases at V and 8 bases at J; junction bases unmatched: 8. Germline-derived CDR1 and CDR2 are MNHEY and SVGAGI. The CDR3 is made up of 16 amino acids. All the patients suffered relapse after autologous stem cell transplantation, and brentuximab vedotin exposure differed. The patients, who had relapsed/refractory classical Hodgkin lymphoma, achieved best responses of complete response, partial response or progressive disease. The protocol was immunoSEQ multiplex PCR, while the TCRdb copy is restricted to in-frame clones and leaves out a portion. There are approximately 160,000 clones in the sample; approximately 72% occur only once, and 9.2% lies in the top ten. As to this clone: Its antigen is unidentified.

The study, taken as a whole, reports: Nivolumab initiated under 1 year post-ASCT led to patient exclusion. Complete responders' diversity at baseline resembled that of newly diagnosed patients.

This clonotype was obtained from a human donor with classical Hodgkin lymphoma. The chain carries TRBV6-5 and TRBJ1-4, with 8 nucleotides matching TRBD1. The specimen was peripheral blood mononuclear cells (PBMCs), collected before the second cycle of nivolumab. DNA for the CDR3: TGTGCCAGCAGTTACTCCGGGACAGGTTTAGGGGAAAAACTGTTTTTT. This translates into CASSYSGTGLGEKLFF.